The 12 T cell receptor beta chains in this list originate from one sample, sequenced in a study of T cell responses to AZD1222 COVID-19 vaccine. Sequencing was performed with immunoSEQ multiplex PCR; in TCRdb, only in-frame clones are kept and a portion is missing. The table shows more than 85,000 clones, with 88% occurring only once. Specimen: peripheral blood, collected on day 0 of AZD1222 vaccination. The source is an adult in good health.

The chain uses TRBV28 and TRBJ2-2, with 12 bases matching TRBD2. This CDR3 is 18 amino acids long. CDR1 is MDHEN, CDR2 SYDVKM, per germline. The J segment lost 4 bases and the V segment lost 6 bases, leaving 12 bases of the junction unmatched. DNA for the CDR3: TGTGCCAGCAGCCGCCTAGCGGGAGGGCTCCAACTCACCGGGGAGCTGTTTTTT. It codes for CASSRLAGGLQLTGELFF.

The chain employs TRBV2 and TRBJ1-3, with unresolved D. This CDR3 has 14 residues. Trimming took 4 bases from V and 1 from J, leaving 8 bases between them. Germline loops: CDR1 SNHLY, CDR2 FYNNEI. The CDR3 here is CASSAAFSGNTIYF. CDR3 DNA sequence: TGTGCCAGCAGTGCTGCATTTTCTGGAAACACCATATATTTT.

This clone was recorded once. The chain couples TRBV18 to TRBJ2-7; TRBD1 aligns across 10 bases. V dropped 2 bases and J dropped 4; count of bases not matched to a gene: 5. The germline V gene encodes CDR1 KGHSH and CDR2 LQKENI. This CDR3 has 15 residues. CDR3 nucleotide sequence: TGTGCCAGCTCACCAGGGACAGGGGTAACATACGAGCAGTACTTC. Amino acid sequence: CASSPGTGVTYEQYF.

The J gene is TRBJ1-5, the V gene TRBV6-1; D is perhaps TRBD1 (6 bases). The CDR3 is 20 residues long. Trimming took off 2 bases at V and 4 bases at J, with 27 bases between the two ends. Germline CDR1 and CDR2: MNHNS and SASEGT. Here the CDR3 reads CASSEWAEVGGIGSNQPQHF. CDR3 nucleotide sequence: TGTGCCAGCAGTGAATGGGCTGAGGTGGGGGGCATTGGATCGAATCAGCCCCAGCATTTT.

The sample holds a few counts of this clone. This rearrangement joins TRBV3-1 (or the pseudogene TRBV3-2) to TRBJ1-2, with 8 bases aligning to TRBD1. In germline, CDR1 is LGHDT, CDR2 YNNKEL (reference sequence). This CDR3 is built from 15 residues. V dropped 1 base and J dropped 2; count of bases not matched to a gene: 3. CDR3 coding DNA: TGTGCCAGCAGCCAAGGTCAGGGGGCAAACTATGGCTACACCTTC. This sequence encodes CASSQGQGANYGYTF.

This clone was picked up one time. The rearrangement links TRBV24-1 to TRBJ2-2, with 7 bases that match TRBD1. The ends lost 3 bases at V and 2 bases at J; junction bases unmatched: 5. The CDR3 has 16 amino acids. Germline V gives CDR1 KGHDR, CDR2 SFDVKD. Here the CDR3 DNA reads TGTGCCACCAGTGATCCGGGACAGATAAACACCGGGGAGCTGTTTTTT. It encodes CATSDPGQINTGELFF.

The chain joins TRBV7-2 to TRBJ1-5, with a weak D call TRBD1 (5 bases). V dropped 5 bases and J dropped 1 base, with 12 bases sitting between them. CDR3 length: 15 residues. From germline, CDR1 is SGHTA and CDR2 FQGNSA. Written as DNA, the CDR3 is TGTGCCAGCAGCCCGGACTGGGGGAGCAATCAGCCCCAGCATTTT. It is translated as CASSPDWGSNQPQHF.

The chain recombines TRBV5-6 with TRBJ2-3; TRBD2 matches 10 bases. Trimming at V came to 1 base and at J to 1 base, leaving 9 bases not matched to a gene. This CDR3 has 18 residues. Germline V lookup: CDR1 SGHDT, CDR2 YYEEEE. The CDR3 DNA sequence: TGTGCCAGCAGCTTGATAACTAGCGGGATTCGCGGCACAGATACGCAGTATTTT. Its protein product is CASSLITSGIRGTDTQYF.

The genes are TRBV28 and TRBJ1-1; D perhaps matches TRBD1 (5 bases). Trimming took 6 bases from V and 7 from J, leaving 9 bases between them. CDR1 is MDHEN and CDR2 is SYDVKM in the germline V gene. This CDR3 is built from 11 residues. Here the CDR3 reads CASRGPYEAFF. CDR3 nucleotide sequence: TGTGCCAGCAGGGGGCCCTATGAAGCTTTCTTT.

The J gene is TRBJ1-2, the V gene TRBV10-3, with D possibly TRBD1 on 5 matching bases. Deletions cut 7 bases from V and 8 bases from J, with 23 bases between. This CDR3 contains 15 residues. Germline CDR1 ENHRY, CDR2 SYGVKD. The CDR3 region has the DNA TGTGCCATCAAGACTCAGACGGGGGACCTCCAAGGCTACACCTTC. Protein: CAIKTQTGDLQGYTF.

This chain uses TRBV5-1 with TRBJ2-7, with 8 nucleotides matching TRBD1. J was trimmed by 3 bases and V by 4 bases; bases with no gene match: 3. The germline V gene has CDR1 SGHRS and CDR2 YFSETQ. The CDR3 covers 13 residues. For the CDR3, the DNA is TGCGCCAGCAGCACGACAGGGGTCTACGAGCAGTACTTC. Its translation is CASSTTGVYEQYF.

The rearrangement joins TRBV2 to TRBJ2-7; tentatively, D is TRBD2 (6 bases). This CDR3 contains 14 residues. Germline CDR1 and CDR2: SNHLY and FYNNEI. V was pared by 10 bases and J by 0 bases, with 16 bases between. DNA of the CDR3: TGTGCCACAAGAGCGCGGGATTACTCCTACGAGCAGTACTTC. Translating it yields CATRARDYSYEQYF.